These 30 T cell receptor beta chains originate from one sample sequenced in a study of blood T cell repertoires in COVID-19. Some clones are missing from TCRdb's copy, which holds only in-frame ones; the method was immunoSEQ multiplex PCR. This table holds about 130,000 clones, 80% to 90% found once. The material sequenced was peripheral blood. The receptors were gathered from a human donor in a cohort sampled during active COVID-19.

This clone was seen a single time. The chain carries TRBV6-5 and TRBJ1-2, with D possibly TRBD1 on 6 matching bases. The CDR3 extends over 12 amino acids. Deletions cut 2 bases from V and 8 bases from J, with 9 bases between. Germline CDR1 is MNHEY and CDR2 is SVGAGI. CDR3 DNA: TGTGCCAGCAGTTACGGACAGAACGGCTACACCTTC. Its protein product is CASSYGQNGYTF.

The rearrangement links TRBV7-8 to TRBJ2-7; 7 bases map to TRBD2. Trimming removed 1 base from V and 0 bases from J; junction bases left unmatched: 3. Germline V lookup: CDR1 SGHVS, CDR2 FQNEAQ. The CDR3 runs to 15 residues. This CDR3 reads CASSLVSGGSYEQYF. DNA for the CDR3: TGTGCCAGCAGCTTAGTATCGGGGGGCTCCTACGAGCAGTACTTC.

This rearrangement joins TRBV12-3 or TRBV12-4 to TRBJ2-5; tentative D call: TRBD1 (5 bases). The CDR3 has 13 amino acids. V lost 5 bases to trimming and J lost 3 bases, with 10 bases between them. The CDR3 sequence: CASSRGYEETQYF. The CDR3 coding sequence is TGTGCCAGCAGTAGGGGATACGAAGAGACCCAGTACTTC.

V is TRBV5-6 and J is TRBJ1-2; no firm D call. The length of the CDR3 is 13 residues. The germline V and J ends were trimmed by 0 bases and 3 bases, with 6 bases remaining between them. Germline CDR1 is SGHDT and CDR2 is YYEEEE. CDR3 sequence: CASSLGQDYGYTF. The CDR3 bases are TGTGCCAGCAGCTTGGGCCAGGACTATGGCTACACCTTC.

The rearrangement links TRBV10-3 to TRBJ1-1; 8 bases line up with TRBD1. In germline, CDR1 is ENHRY, CDR2 SYGVKD. Trimming took 0 bases from V and 1 from J; bases not matched to a gene: 4. The CDR3 has 16 residues. The CDR3 region is CAISESTGAQNTEAFF. DNA for the CDR3: TGTGCCATCAGTGAGTCGACAGGGGCGCAGAACACTGAAGCTTTCTTT.

V usage is TRBV28 and J usage is TRBJ2-6; 8 bases are a match to TRBD1. The V gene end was trimmed by 5 bases and the J gene end by 2 bases; junction bases not matched to a gene: 2. There are 15 residues in the CDR3. Germline V gene sequence: CDR1 MDHEN, CDR2 SYDVKM. The CDR3, as DNA: TGTGCCAGCAGTCAACAGGGGGCTGGGGCCAACGTCCTGACTTTC. Its translation is CASSQQGAGANVLTF.

The chain carries TRBV18 and TRBJ1-1; D perhaps matches TRBD1 (6 bases). Germline V gives CDR1 KGHSH, CDR2 LQKENI. The V gene lost 3 bases and the J gene lost 2 bases, with 13 bases spanning the gap. This CDR3 is built from 15 residues. CDR3 bases: TGTGCCAGCTCACCTTCCAGGGGAGACAACACTGAAGCTTTCTTT. Protein: CASSPSRGDNTEAFF.

V and J are TRBV9 and TRBJ2-7; 10 bases align to TRBD1. Germline CDR1 SGDLS, CDR2 YYNGEE. CDR3 length: 15 amino acids. J gave up 5 bases and V 3 bases, and 8 bases lay outside the gene matches. The CDR3 here is CASSAGTGAVNEQYF. CDR3 nucleotides: TGTGCCAGCAGCGCAGGGACAGGGGCGGTCAACGAGCAGTACTTC.

About this clone: The sample has other DNA sequences that encode this CDR3 too. The chain is built from TRBV12-3 or TRBV12-4 and TRBJ1-1; perhaps TRBD1 as D (5 bases). The CDR3 contains 12 residues. Trimming removed 3 bases at V and 5 bases at J, with 7 bases between. CDR3 DNA sequence: TGTGCCAGCAGTTTTGGGGGGACTGAAGCTTTCTTT. This codes for CASSFGGTEAFF.

This clone was seen once. The rearrangement joins TRBV3-1 (or the pseudogene TRBV3-2) to TRBJ2-1; 13 nucleotides line up with TRBD2. Unmatched junction bases numbered 7, after V lost 4 bases and J lost 10 bases. Germline assignment: CDR1 LGHDT and CDR2 YNNKEL (reference sequence). The CDR3 sequence is 15 residues long. The CDR3, as DNA: TGTGCCAGCAGCCCCGGACTAGCGGGGGTGGAGGAGCAGTTCTTC. As protein: CASSPGLAGVEEQFF.

The V and J genes are TRBV6-1 and TRBJ1-6; TRBD1 agrees at 8 bases. The CDR3 is 16 residues long. V dropped 6 bases and J dropped 6; count of bases not matched to a gene: 10. Looked up from germline, CDR1 is MNHNS and CDR2 is SASEGT. The CDR3 sequence: CASREQGGAPNSPLHF. CDR3 sequence (DNA): TGTGCCAGCAGAGAACAGGGGGGAGCGCCTAATTCACCCCTCCACTTT.

The chain couples TRBV6-5 to TRBJ1-2; 7 bases agree with TRBD1. CDR3 length equals 14 residues. Losses at the gene ends were 4 bases for V and 6 bases for J; bases not matched to a gene: 8. Germline assignment: CDR1 MNHEY and CDR2 SVGAGI. The DNA for the CDR3 is TGTGCCAGCAGTTCGATGGGACAGTCCCATGGCTACACCTTC. It translates to CASSSMGQSHGYTF.

The chain links TRBV3-1 (or the pseudogene TRBV3-2) to TRBJ1-2; no clear D gene. CDR3 length: 14 amino acids. V dropped 0 bases and J dropped 4 bases, with 9 bases sitting between them. Germline lookup yields CDR1 LGHDT and CDR2 YNNKEL (reference sequence). The CDR3 DNA follows: TGTGCCAGCAGCCAAGATGAGGAAATCTATGGCTACACCTTC. Amino acid sequence: CASSQDEEIYGYTF.

The chain carries TRBV2 and TRBJ1-3; tentatively, D is TRBD1 (5 bases). CDR1 and CDR2 from the germline V gene are SNHLY and FYNNEI. The CDR3 is 14 residues long. V was cut by 9 bases and J by 0 bases, with 12 bases left in between. CDR3 region: CARGTGRSGNTIYF. DNA of the CDR3: TGTGCCAGGGGAACAGGCCGCTCTGGAAACACCATATATTTT.

J is TRBJ2-7 and V is TRBV6-1, with a tentative D call TRBD2 (5 bases). Germline CDR1 reads MNHNS; CDR2 reads SASEGT. V shed 2 bases and J shed 5 bases, with 10 bases lying between them. The CDR3 extends over 13 amino acids. CDR3 loop: CASSELARDEQYF. DNA for the CDR3: TGTGCCAGCAGTGAACTAGCACGGGACGAGCAGTACTTC.

The chain links TRBV4-1 to TRBJ2-1, with 9 bases fitting TRBD1. Germline V gene data show CDR1 as MGHRA and CDR2 as YSYEKL. The CDR3 sequence is 15 residues long. V dropped 4 bases and J dropped 4; count of bases not matched to a gene: 5. CDR3 coding DNA: TGCGCCAGCAGCCGGGAGGACAGGGGTTACAATGAGCAGTTCTTC. As protein: CASSREDRGYNEQFF.

This clone was seen more than once but under ten times. The V and J genes are TRBV5-8 and TRBJ2-1, with 15 bases identical to TRBD2. The CDR3 length is 19 residues. Looked up from germline, CDR1 is SGHTS and CDR2 is YDEGEE. V lost 7 bases and J lost 1; bases outside the gene matches: 12. CDR3 region: CASPLGLAGGRGSYNEQFF. In nucleotides, the CDR3 is TGTGCCAGCCCACTGGGACTAGCGGGGGGCCGAGGTTCCTACAATGAGCAGTTCTTC.

J is TRBJ1-3 and V is TRBV5-1; 8 nucleotides align to TRBD1. The germline CDR1 and CDR2 sequences are SGHRS and YFSETQ. Trimming took 2 bases from V and 0 from J; bases not matched to a gene: 4. CDR3 length equals 16 residues. The CDR3, as DNA: TGCGCCAGCAGCTTAGGACAGGGCCACTCTGGAAACACCATATATTTT. It yields the protein CASSLGQGHSGNTIYF.

Details on this clone: Other DNA sequences in the same sample also yield this CDR3. The chain links TRBV9 to TRBJ2-3, with 8 bases fitting TRBD2. CDR3 length equals 15 residues. Germline V lookup: CDR1 SGDLS, CDR2 YYNGEE. The junction had 7 bases not matched to a gene; V was cut back by 2 bases and J by 5 bases. CDR3 in amino acids: CASSVGTSGGDTQYF. CDR3 coding DNA: TGTGCCAGCAGCGTCGGGACTAGTGGGGGAGATACGCAGTATTTT.

The V and J genes are TRBV5-1 and TRBJ2-1, with 8 bases aligning to TRBD2. Germline V CDR1 and CDR2: SGHRS, YFSETQ. V lost 1 base and J lost 8; bases outside the gene matches: 14. This CDR3 comprises 17 residues. CDR3 protein: CASSLPPGGGISDEQFF. The CDR3 nucleotides read TGCGCCAGCAGCTTGCCCCCCGGGGGGGGCATCAGCGATGAGCAGTTCTTC.

The chain joins TRBV6-1 to TRBJ2-3, with D maybe TRBD2 (7 bases). Germline CDR1 and CDR2: MNHNS and SASEGT. The ends were cut back, 2 bases at V and 2 bases at J, with 11 bases in the middle. CDR3 size: 15 residues. CDR3 sequence reads: CASSERGGPTDTQYF. Written as DNA, the CDR3 is TGTGCCAGCAGTGAAAGGGGGGGCCCCACAGATACGCAGTATTTT.

The CDR3, as DNA: TGTGCCAGCAGCAAGGACAGTCTGAGTGAAAAACTGTTTTTT. This encodes CASSKDSLSEKLFF. The genes are TRBV3-1 (or the pseudogene TRBV3-2) and TRBJ1-4, with D perhaps TRBD1 (6 bases). The CDR3 consists of 14 residues. V lost 5 bases to trimming and J lost 7 bases, with 14 bases between them. The germline CDR1 and CDR2 sequences are LGHDT and YNNKEL (reference sequence).

The CDR3 region is CATSERPGTDTQYF. The CDR3 coding sequence is TGTGCCACCAGTGAGCGTCCGGGCACAGATACGCAGTATTTT. The V call is TRBV24-1, the J call TRBJ2-3; D is uncertain. The CDR3 runs to 14 residues. V was shortened by 4 bases and J by 1 base, with 8 bases between the two germline ends. Per the germline V gene, CDR1 is KGHDR and CDR2 is SFDVKD.

The chain carries TRBV7-2 and TRBJ1-2; 9 positions agree with TRBD1. Per germline, CDR1 SGHTA and CDR2 FQGNSA. This CDR3 has 14 amino acids. V shed 8 bases, J shed 5 bases, and the junction held 9 bases outside the gene matches. The CDR3 nucleotides read TGTGCCAGCTCGGGGGGACAGGGTGGTTATGGCTACACCTTC. The encoded protein is CASSGGQGGYGYTF. Full variable domain (missing parts from reference TRBV7-2 and TRBJ1-2): GAGVSQSPSNKVTEKGKDVELRCDPISGHTALYWYRQSLGQGLEFLIYFQGNSAPDKSGLPSDRFSAERTGGSVSTLTIQRTQQEDSAVYLCASSGGQGGYGYTFGSGTRLTVV.

The rearrangement joins TRBV5-1 to TRBJ2-6, with TRBD1 matching over 10 bases. J gave up 2 bases and V 4 bases, and 6 bases lay outside the gene matches. The germline V gene encodes CDR1 SGHRS and CDR2 YFSETQ. The CDR3 is 17 residues long. CDR3 DNA sequence: TGCGCCAGCAGCCCGGGACAGGGGACACCTGGGGCCAACGTCCTGACTTTC. Translating gives CASSPGQGTPGANVLTF.

This clone showed up just once. This chain links TRBV5-4 with TRBJ2-1, with 10 bases fitting TRBD2. This CDR3 contains 15 residues. V lost 0 bases, J lost 9 bases, and 6 bases stayed unmatched. Germline CDR1 reads SGHNT; CDR2 reads YYREEE (reference sequence). CDR3 DNA: TGTGCCAGCAGCTTGGAAGCGGGGGGGGCTGTTGAGCAGTTCTTC. It yields the protein CASSLEAGGAVEQFF.

This clone occurred a few times. The J gene is TRBJ2-1, the V gene TRBV24-1; possibly TRBD2 for D (7 bases). V was clipped by 3 bases and J by 5 bases, with 13 bases between them. The CDR3 is 15 residues long. Looked up from germline, CDR1 is KGHDR and CDR2 is SFDVKD. The CDR3 DNA reads TGTGCCACCAGTGATACGAGGGGGGGGAACAATGAGCAGTTCTTC. Amino acid sequence: CATSDTRGGNNEQFF.

The chain recombines TRBV20-1 with TRBJ2-1; D is uncertain. V shed 1 base and J shed 7 bases, with 5 bases lying between them. Germline CDR1 DFQATT, CDR2 SNEGSKA (reference sequence). The CDR3 runs to 11 residues. The CDR3 nucleotides are TGCAGTGCTAGAGGGCAAAATGAGCAGTTCTTC. Residues: CSARGQNEQFF.

The chain is built from TRBV2 and TRBJ1-3; 7 positions agree with TRBD1. Germline V CDR1 and CDR2: SNHLY, FYNNEI. The CDR3 contains 13 residues. With V trimmed by 5 bases and J by 4 bases, 2 bases remained unmatched. CDR3 coding DNA: TGTGCCAGCAGTCGGGACAGAGGAAACACCATATATTTT. This sequence encodes CASSRDRGNTIYF.

This sequence joins TRBV3-1 (or the pseudogene TRBV3-2) and TRBJ2-1, with a possible D match to TRBD2 (5 bases). The CDR3 covers 19 residues. V lost 1 base to trimming and J lost 6 bases, with 25 bases between them. Per the germline V gene, CDR1 is LGHDT and CDR2 is YNNKEL (reference sequence). The CDR3 reads CASSQVPLPGSSSANEQFF. The CDR3, as DNA: TGTGCCAGCAGCCAAGTCCCCCTCCCTGGTTCTAGCTCGGCCAATGAGCAGTTCTTC.